The 8 T cell receptor beta chains given below trace back to one sample, sequenced in a study of cytomegalovirus exposure and HLA in healthy donors. PCR amplification relied on 60 Vbeta primers (plus 13 Jbeta primers). Using immunoSEQ multiplex PCR, the repertoire was profiled, and TCRdb retains in-frame clones only, with some absent. This sample has 150,000 to 190,000 clones, with around 79% found just once. Sequenced sample: PBMCs. These receptors were taken from a young man in good health and CMV-seronegative.

On this clone: At one of its ends the junction is not consistent with the germline gene, which may arise from a read error. The chain links TRBV5-4 to TRBJ1-2; 9 bases fit TRBD1. The CDR3 has 15 residues. Per germline, CDR1 SGHNT and CDR2 YYREEE (reference sequence). CDR3 nucleotides: TGTGCCAGCAGCTCACAGGGGGCCTACCGCGTTTTTGGGCTCTTC. Residues: CASSSQGAYRVFGLF.

A note on this clone: A junction end diverges from the germline sequence, so it may reflect a read error. This chain joins TRBV6-4 and TRBJ2-4; a weak D match, TRBD2 (6 bases). There are 12 residues in the CDR3. Germline lookup yields CDR1 MRHNA and CDR2 SNTAGT. In DNA, the CDR3 is TGTGCCAGCAAAGGGCAACGGGGGTGCGGGGACTTC. Translating it yields CASKGQRGCGDF.

The V call is TRBV10-3, the J call TRBJ2-7; 7 bases agree with TRBD2. V shed 11 bases and J 0 bases; nucleotides not matched to a gene: 10. Germline V gene lookup returns CDR1 ENHRY and CDR2 SYGVKD. The CDR3 spans 14 residues. CDR3 nucleotide sequence: TGTGCCTCCCGGGGAGGGTTTGCCTCCTACGAGCAGTACTTC. Its protein product is CASRGGFASYEQYF.

This rearrangement joins TRBV7-2 to TRBJ1-5, with D tentatively TRBD1 (6 bases). The CDR3 runs 15 residues. The germline V gene encodes CDR1 SGHTA and CDR2 FQGNSA. V was shortened by 5 bases and J by 7 bases, with 18 bases between the two germline ends. The CDR3 DNA follows: TGTGCCAGCAGCCCAGGCCGGGGTGGGGGCCAGCCCCAGCATTTT. Protein product: CASSPGRGGGQPQHF.

The CDR3 protein is CASRAPRTRDYEQYF. CDR3 DNA sequence: TGTGCCAGCAGGGCCCCTAGGACCAGGGACTACGAGCAGTACTTC. This rearrangement joins TRBV2 to TRBJ2-7; perhaps TRBD1 as D (5 bases). Germline V gene data show CDR1 as SNHLY and CDR2 as FYNNEI. Trimming pared 6 bases from V and 3 bases from J, leaving 18 bases between. The CDR3 sequence is 15 residues long.

Concerning this clone itself: This same CDR3 is encoded by further DNA sequences in the sample. V usage is TRBV5-4 and J usage is TRBJ1-1, with D uncertain. Trimming took 0 bases from V and 2 from J, leaving 5 bases between them. The germline V gene has CDR1 SGHNT and CDR2 YYREEE (reference sequence). This CDR3 has 13 residues. The CDR3 region is CASSLGVNTEAFF. CDR3 nucleotide sequence: TGTGCCAGCAGCTTGGGAGTAAACACTGAAGCTTTCTTT.

CDR3 bases: TGTGCCAGCAGCGCACAACTAGCCGCTACTTCCTACGAGCAGTACTTC. Protein: CASSAQLAATSYEQYF. The rearrangement uses TRBV9 and TRBJ2-7; D might be TRBD2 (6 bases). The CDR3 loop spans 16 amino acids. Trimming shortened V by 3 bases and J by 1 base, and 17 bases separated the two germline ends. Germline V gene sequence: CDR1 SGDLS, CDR2 YYNGEE.

The J gene is TRBJ2-7, the V gene TRBV6-5; D is perhaps TRBD2 (6 bases). The CDR3 extends over 14 amino acids. Germline assignment: CDR1 MNHEY and CDR2 SVGAGI. The germline V and J ends were trimmed by 7 bases and 3 bases, with 16 bases remaining between them. The CDR3 DNA sequence: TGTGCCAGCACCCCCCGGGGACTGGTCTACGAGCAGTACTTC. Its translation: CASTPRGLVYEQYF.